These T cell receptor beta chains were read from a single sample in a study of blood T cell repertoires in COVID-19. The table came from immunoSEQ multiplex PCR; TCRdb's copy has only in-frame clones and leaves some out. The data show 250,000 or so clones, 70% to 90% seen once. The sample consisted of peripheral blood. Every receptor here comes from a woman in her twenties or thirties with active or convalescent COVID-19. The CDR3 runs from the conserved cysteine through the conserved F or W. D genes are given only for firm matches. The size field is filled for only some rows; it gives once, few, many or a size class.

j_gene	abundance	d_gene	v_gene	CDR3aa	CDR3nt
TRBJ2-7	-	TRBD1	TRBV7-2	CASSLEPAGGYEQYF	TGTGCCAGCAGCTTAGAACCCGCAGGGGGCTACGAGCAGTACTTC
TRBJ2-5	-	TRBD2	TRBV15	CATSFTGSGGRETQYF	TGTGCCACCAGCTTTACTGGTAGCGGGGGGCGAGAGACCCAGTACTTC
TRBJ2-1	-	-	TRBV18	CASSPERISYNEQFF	TGTGCCAGCTCACCAGAGCGGATCAGCTACAATGAGCAGTTCTTC
TRBJ1-2	-	-	TRBV5-4	CASRRTGEEDYGYTF	TGTGCCAGCAGAAGAACGGGGGAGGAGGACTATGGCTACACCTTC
TRBJ2-7	-	-	TRBV28	CASSLGGYPHEQYF	TGTGCCAGCAGTTTAGGAGGGTATCCCCACGAGCAGTACTTC
TRBJ1-2	-	-	TRBV2	CAGEDSYGYTF	TGTGCCGGAGAAGACAGCTATGGCTACACCTTC
TRBJ1-4	-	-	TRBV5-1	CASSLVEAGGKLFF	TGCGCCAGCAGCTTGGTGGAGGCCGGCGGAAAACTGTTTTTT
TRBJ1-6	once	-	TRBV4-2	CASSQEDSHNSPLHF	TGTGCCAGCAGCCAAGAGGACAGCCATAATTCACCCCTCCACTTT
TRBJ1-1	-	-	TRBV19	CASKGGLNTEAFF	TGTGCCAGTAAGGGGGGGTTGAACACTGAAGCTTTCTTT
TRBJ1-3	once	-	TRBV9	CASSVGWGAGNTIYF	TGTGCCAGCAGCGTAGGCTGGGGGGCTGGAAACACCATATATTTT
TRBJ2-1	-	-	TRBV5-6	CASSYGRGPYNEQFF	TGTGCCAGCAGCTACGGCAGGGGCCCCTACAATGAGCAGTTCTTC
TRBJ1-6	-	-	TRBV3-1/TRBV3-2	CASSPLPRAADNSPLHF	TGTGCCAGCAGCCCCCTACCCAGGGCAGCCGATAATTCACCCCTCCACTTT
TRBJ1-5	-	-	TRBV7-2	CASSLARNRAQPQHF	TGTGCCAGCAGCTTAGCACGGAACAGGGCTCAGCCCCAGCATTTT
TRBJ2-7	few	-	TRBV2	CASSPTSRKQYF	TGTGCCAGCAGTCCCACTAGTAGGAAGCAGTACTTC
TRBJ1-5	-	TRBD1	TRBV7-2	CASSLGGQGNQPQHF	TGTGCCAGCAGCTTAGGGGGACAGGGCAATCAGCCCCAGCATTTT
TRBJ2-1	-	-	TRBV7-9	CASNIAFF	TGTGCCAGCAACATTGCGTTCTTC